These 16 T cell receptor beta chains came from one sample sequenced in a study of blood T cells in healthy people across ages. The second PCR ran roughly 6 to 11 cycles with a sample-barcoded 5' primer and J-beta primers. TCRdb ran MiXCR on the 5' RACE reads and lists one entry per CDR3 protein. The sample yields some 1.8 million distinct CDR3 sequences, roughly two fifths seen once. The sequenced sample was blood. All receptors come from a human donor in good health.

The chain combines TRBV20-1 with TRBJ2-1; D remains ambiguous. Germline-derived CDR1 and CDR2 are DFQATT and SNEGSKA (reference sequence). The CDR3 loop spans 16 amino acids. V lost 4 bases, J lost 0 bases, and 16 bases lay in between. For the CDR3, the DNA is TGCAGTGCTATCCAACCAGCCGCACTCTCCTACAATGAGCAGTTCTTC. This translates into CSAIQPAALSYNEQFF.

This clonotype appeared many times. The chain recombines TRBV28 with TRBJ2-7, with a tentative D call TRBD1 (6 bases). V was clipped by 1 base and J by 1 base, with 14 bases between them. The CDR3 is 16 amino acids. Per germline, CDR1 MDHEN and CDR2 SYDVKM. The CDR3 DNA follows: TGTGCCAGCAGTTTATATGGGGGCTTCGGTTCCTACGAGCAGTACTTC. Translated, it gives CASSLYGGFGSYEQYF. The whole variable domain, remainder taken from reference TRBV28 and TRBJ2-7, is DVKVTQSSRYLVKRTGEKVFLECVQDMDHENMFWYRQDPGLGLRLIYFSYDVKMKEKGDIPEGYSVSREKKERFSLILESASTNQTSMYLCASSLYGGFGSYEQYFGPGTRLTVT.

Concerning this clonotype itself: The conserved final phenylalanine or tryptophan is absent from the CDR3, which likely points to a read error. J is TRBJ2-5 and V is TRBV20-1; D may correspond to TRBD1 or TRBD2 (5 bases each). V shed 6 bases and J shed 1 base, with 15 bases lying between them. The germline gives CDR1 DFQATT, CDR2 SNEGSKA (reference sequence). This CDR3 comprises 14 residues. Here the CDR3 reads CSAFLRDGQETQYV. In DNA form, the CDR3 reads TGCAGTGCGTTCCTACGGGACGGCCAAGAGACCCAGTACGTC.

This clonotype was observed once. The rearrangement uses TRBV9 and TRBJ1-2; the D gene is possibly TRBD1 (6 bases). CDR3 length equals 15 residues. The germline V gene encodes CDR1 SGDLS and CDR2 YYNGEE. V was clipped by 3 bases and J by 4 bases, with 16 bases between them. DNA for the CDR3: TGTGCCAGCAGCGAGGGGGGAGGGGCTGGCTATGGCTACACCTTC. Its translation: CASSEGGGAGYGYTF.

DNA of the CDR3: TGTGCCAGCAGCGCACGGGACGGGATAGATACGCAGTATTTT. As protein: CASSARDGIDTQYF. This chain connects TRBV7-2 to TRBJ2-3, with D perhaps assigned TRBD1 or TRBD2 (5 bases each). The CDR3 totals 14 residues. V lost 5 bases to trimming and J lost 5 bases, with 14 bases between them. Germline V gene sequence: CDR1 SGHTA, CDR2 FQGNSA.

V is TRBV5-6 and J is TRBJ1-1; D call uncertain. There are 16 residues in the CDR3. Germline loops: CDR1 SGHDT, CDR2 YYEEEE. V was clipped by 4 bases and J by 8 bases, with 24 bases between them. CDR3 DNA sequence: TGTGCCAGCAGCCCTCGTTGGCATATCCGGGGTTCAGAAGCTTTCTTT. This sequence encodes CASSPRWHIRGSEAFF.

V gene TRBV7-9 combines with J gene TRBJ2-2, with a tentative D call TRBD2 (6 bases). Germline values: CDR1 SEHNR, CDR2 FQNEAQ (reference sequence). The CDR3 loop spans 16 amino acids. V lost 5 bases, J lost 6 bases, and 19 bases lay in between. The chain's CDR3 is CASSRIWEGGPGELFF. The CDR3 nucleotides read TGTGCCAGCAGCCGGATATGGGAAGGAGGGCCCGGGGAGCTGTTTTTT.

The chain carries TRBV29-1 and TRBJ2-5; either TRBD1 or TRBD2 may supply D (5 bases each). Trimming removed 6 bases at V and 0 bases at J, with 8 bases between. This CDR3 has 12 amino acids. In germline, CDR1 is SQVTM, CDR2 ANQGSEA. The CDR3 is CSVGVNQETQYF. In DNA form, the CDR3 reads TGCAGCGTGGGGGTTAACCAAGAGACCCAGTACTTC.

With respect to this clonotype: Given a much more abundant clone one base away, this may be a read error. The V and J genes are TRBV12-3 or TRBV12-4 and TRBJ2-6, with D possibly TRBD2 on 5 matching bases. The CDR3 runs to 16 residues. Trimming left V 5 bases short and J 0 bases short, with 11 bases between. This CDR3 reads CASSTGMDSGANVLTF. The CDR3 DNA reads as TGTGCCAGCAGTACCGGGATGGACTCTGGGGCCAACGTCCTGACTTTC.

This chain connects TRBV28 to TRBJ1-2; D not certain. The CDR3 contains 12 residues. Germline V gene data show CDR1 as MDHEN and CDR2 as SYDVKM. Trimming left V 3 bases short and J 10 bases short, with 12 bases between. The CDR3 DNA reads TGTGCCAGCAGTTTCCAGAACCGGGACTACACCTTC. Protein: CASSFQNRDYTF.

The CDR3 DNA reads as TGCAGTGCTGTGGGGGACAGGGGAAACTATGGCTACACCTTC. Its protein product is CSAVGDRGNYGYTF. The genes are TRBV20-1 and TRBJ1-2; 10 bases map to TRBD1. Trimming removed 5 bases from V and 2 bases from J; junction bases left unmatched: 5. The CDR3 is 14 residues long. Looked up from germline, CDR1 is DFQATT and CDR2 is SNEGSKA (reference sequence).

The chain couples TRBV20-1 to TRBJ2-7; no reliable D call. Trimming shortened V by 1 base and J by 7 bases, and 14 bases separated the two germline ends. The CDR3 has 13 residues. Germline-derived CDR1 and CDR2 are DFQATT and SNEGSKA (reference sequence). Here the CDR3 reads CSARAPSLGEQYF. The CDR3 bases are TGCAGTGCTAGAGCACCCTCCCTGGGGGAGCAGTACTTC.

The chain employs TRBV28 and TRBJ2-7, with a possible D match to TRBD2 (6 bases). The CDR3 runs to 13 residues. Between the trimmed V and J ends, which lost 8 bases and 2 bases, there was a span of 13 bases. Germline assignment: CDR1 MDHEN and CDR2 SYDVKM. In DNA form, the CDR3 reads TGTGCCAGCGCTCTGGAGGGCACCTACGAGCAGTACTTC. Translating it yields CASALEGTYEQYF.

The table lists this clonotype with a few counts. The chain has TRBV20-1 and TRBJ2-7; TRBD1 matches at 9 bases. The CDR3 covers 15 residues. Trimming cost V 3 bases and J 3 bases; bases outside gene matches: 9. Germline CDR1 reads DFQATT; CDR2 reads SNEGSKA (reference sequence). Here the CDR3 DNA reads TGCAGTGCTAGTGGGGACAGGGTCACCCACTACGAGCAGTACTTC. Translating gives CSASGDRVTHYEQYF.

The J gene is TRBJ2-1, the V gene TRBV14; TRBD2 agrees at 10 bases. V lost 2 bases to trimming and J lost 3 bases; unmatched junction nucleotides: 16. The CDR3 extends over 20 amino acids. Germline lookup yields CDR1 SGHDN and CDR2 FVKESK. The CDR3 here is CASSQSPGVAGGPNYNEQFF. Written as DNA, the CDR3 is TGTGCCAGCAGCCAATCCCCTGGAGTAGCGGGGGGCCCAAACTACAATGAGCAGTTCTTC.

This clonotype has a handful of counts. This chain connects TRBV15 to TRBJ1-4; D is perhaps TRBD1 (5 bases). This CDR3 spans 14 amino acids. Trimming cost V 0 bases and J 8 bases, with 10 bases left between them. Germline V gives CDR1 LNHNV, CDR2 YYDKDF (reference sequence). CDR3 sequence (DNA): TGTGCCACCAGCAGAGACAAGGGGCTAGAAAAACTGTTTTTT. This sequence encodes CATSRDKGLEKLFF.